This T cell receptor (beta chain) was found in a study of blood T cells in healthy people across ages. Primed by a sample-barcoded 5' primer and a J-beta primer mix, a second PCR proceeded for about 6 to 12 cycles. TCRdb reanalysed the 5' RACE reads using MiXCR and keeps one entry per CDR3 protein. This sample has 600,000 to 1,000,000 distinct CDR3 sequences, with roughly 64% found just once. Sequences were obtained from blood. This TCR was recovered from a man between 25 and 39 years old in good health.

The CDR3 here is CASSLRASYNEQYF. In nucleotides, the CDR3 is TGTGCCAGCAGTTTGAGGGCCTCCTACAATGAGCAGTACTTC. This chain uses TRBV28 with TRBJ2-1; weak D call: TRBD2 (5 bases). The J call may be wrong; the DNA end is better matched by TRBJ2-7. Germline V CDR1 and CDR2: MDHEN, SYDVKM. The CDR3 covers 14 residues.